This TCR beta chain was retrieved from a study of read filtering for tumor transcriptome and immune sequencing. Whole-study context: R-ISS stage counts were under 10 for I, around 17 for II, 6 or 7 for III.

The library was built from approximately 400 ng RNA with molecular barcoded adaptors for alpha/delta and beta/gamma chains. TCRdb fed the reads into MiXCR, producing one record per CDR3 protein. Seen here are some 40,000 distinct CDR3 sequences, roughly 15% observed once, and the top ten hold 18%. The study, taken as a whole, reports: The CD138-negative fraction was mixed bone marrow immune cells, not pure T cells. Compared with RNA-seq, IR-seq gave much higher clonotype depth and reliability. In IR-seq, single-read clonotypes were roughly 80% of clonotypes but around 4% of reads.

Germline lookup yields CDR1 DFQATT and CDR2 SNEGSKA (reference sequence). This CDR3 comprises 13 residues. V was shortened by 6 bases and J by 6 bases, with 17 bases between the two germline ends. This clonotype was observed at least ten times. Its antigen is not known. The chain combines TRBV20-1 with TRBJ2-5; D gene unclear. Sequenced input: a population of CD138-negative cells sorted from bone marrow. The source is a donor aged 40 or older with multiple myeloma. The CDR3 sequence: CSAHRAYEKTQYF. DNA of the CDR3: TGCAGTGCCCACCGGGCGTACGAAAAGACCCAGTACTTC.